Listed below are T cell receptor beta chains from one sample, sequenced in a study of vaccination effects on CD4 cells after COVID-19. The method was immunoSEQ multiplex PCR; TCRdb's version includes in-frame clones alone and lacks a portion of them. Of about 74,000 clones listed, 77% were seen once; the top ten hold roughly 2%. These receptors' targets are unknown. The source material was CD4+ T cells from PBMCs cultured without peptide, sampled before COVID-19 vaccination. These receptors originate from a human donor who received a COVID-19 vaccine. Both conserved end residues are part of each CDR3. Each record gives: J gene, V gene, clone size, D gene, CDR3 protein, CDR3 DNA. The D gene is left open where the match is weak. The size entry is marked missing in some rows and otherwise reads once, few, many or a size class.

j_call: TRBJ2-1
v_call: TRBV9
clone_size: .
d_call: TRBD2
cdr3_aa: CASSPLGEGRSNEQFF
cdr3_nt: TGTGCCAGCAGCCCCCTCGGGGAGGGGCGTAGTAATGAGCAGTTCTTC

j_call: TRBJ1-5
v_call: TRBV6-1
clone_size: once
d_call: .
cdr3_aa: CASSEVKDQPQHF
cdr3_nt: TGTGCCAGCAGTGAAGTGAAAGACCAGCCCCAGCATTTT

j_call: TRBJ2-3
v_call: TRBV19
clone_size: .
d_call: .
cdr3_aa: CASSISSDGVDTQYF
cdr3_nt: TGTGCCAGTAGTATCTCCTCGGATGGAGTGGATACGCAGTATTTT

j_call: TRBJ2-4
v_call: TRBV5-1
clone_size: .
d_call: .
cdr3_aa: CASSVTDGGLAKNIQYF
cdr3_nt: TGCGCCAGCAGCGTCACGGACGGGGGATTAGCCAAAAACATTCAGTACTTC

j_call: TRBJ1-2
v_call: TRBV19
clone_size: .
d_call: .
cdr3_aa: CASIPGAGRPNYGYTF
cdr3_nt: TGTGCCAGTATCCCCGGAGCAGGGCGGCCTAACTATGGCTACACCTTC

j_call: TRBJ2-1
v_call: TRBV9
clone_size: .
d_call: TRBD1
cdr3_aa: CASSASGTAINEQFF
cdr3_nt: TGTGCCAGCAGCGCCTCCGGGACAGCTATCAATGAGCAGTTCTTC

j_call: TRBJ2-3
v_call: TRBV5-1
clone_size: .
d_call: TRBD1
cdr3_aa: CASKGTGGTDTQYF
cdr3_nt: TGCGCCAGCAAAGGGACAGGGGGGACAGATACGCAGTATTTT

j_call: TRBJ1-1
v_call: TRBV5-1
clone_size: .
d_call: .
cdr3_aa: CASNRDLNTEAFF
cdr3_nt: TGCGCCAGTAACAGGGATCTGAACACTGAAGCTTTCTTT

j_call: TRBJ2-3
v_call: TRBV5-4
clone_size: .
d_call: .
cdr3_aa: CASSRRGTPPDTQYF
cdr3_nt: TGTGCCAGCAGTCGCAGGGGTACCCCTCCAGATACGCAGTATTTT

j_call: TRBJ2-3
v_call: TRBV7-8
clone_size: few
d_call: TRBD2
cdr3_aa: CASSSRGGLTFGTDTQYF
cdr3_nt: TGTGCCAGCAGCTCACGGGGGGGCCTTACGTTCGGGACAGATACGCAGTATTTT

j_call: TRBJ1-4
v_call: TRBV21-1
clone_size: .
d_call: .
cdr3_aa: CASSTPEVSTNEKLFF
cdr3_nt: TGTGCCAGCAGCACCCCGGAAGTTTCAACTAATGAAAAACTGTTTTTT

j_call: TRBJ1-2
v_call: TRBV5-1
clone_size: .
d_call: .
cdr3_aa: CASSEPQAFYTF
cdr3_nt: TGCGCCAGCAGCGAACCACAGGCCTTCTACACCTTC

j_call: TRBJ1-1
v_call: TRBV7-3
clone_size: .
d_call: .
cdr3_aa: CASSLEEGTEAFF
cdr3_nt: TGTGCCAGCAGCTTGGAGGAGGGTACTGAAGCTTTCTTT

j_call: TRBJ2-3
v_call: TRBV11-2
clone_size: .
d_call: .
cdr3_aa: CASSLRQGGDTQYF
cdr3_nt: TGTGCCAGCAGCCTCAGACAGGGAGGTGATACGCAGTATTTT

j_call: TRBJ2-1
v_call: TRBV2
clone_size: .
d_call: .
cdr3_aa: CASSEVTEQFF
cdr3_nt: TGTGCCAGCAGTGAAGTAACTGAGCAGTTCTTC

j_call: TRBJ2-3
v_call: TRBV5-1
clone_size: once
d_call: .
cdr3_aa: CASSLASQRPDTQYF
cdr3_nt: TGCGCCAGCAGCTTGGCATCCCAGCGGCCAGATACGCAGTATTTT

j_call: TRBJ1-2
v_call: TRBV5-1
clone_size: .
d_call: .
cdr3_aa: CASSSTGLINYGYTF
cdr3_nt: TGCGCCAGCAGCTCCACAGGGCTGATTAACTATGGCTACACCTTC

j_call: TRBJ1-5
v_call: TRBV3-1/TRBV3-2
clone_size: .
d_call: .
cdr3_aa: CASQCSNQPQHF
cdr3_nt: TGTGCCAGCCAGTGCAGCAATCAGCCCCAGCATTTT

j_call: TRBJ2-2
v_call: TRBV7-3
clone_size: .
d_call: .
cdr3_aa: CASSFRGGRSANTGELFF
cdr3_nt: TGTGCCAGCAGCTTCAGAGGTGGCAGGTCCGCGAACACCGGGGAGCTGTTTTTT

j_call: TRBJ2-3
v_call: TRBV20-1
clone_size: .
d_call: .
cdr3_aa: CSASPDTQYF
cdr3_nt: TGCAGTGCTAGCCCAGATACGCAGTATTTT

j_call: TRBJ1-1
v_call: TRBV3-1/TRBV3-2
clone_size: .
d_call: TRBD1
cdr3_aa: CASSQVQGRTEAFF
cdr3_nt: TGTGCCAGCAGCCAGGTACAGGGGAGAACTGAAGCTTTCTTT

j_call: TRBJ1-5
v_call: TRBV27
clone_size: few
d_call: .
cdr3_aa: CASSLSSPGIGQPQHF
cdr3_nt: TGTGCCAGCAGTTTATCTTCTCCAGGGATCGGTCAGCCCCAGCATTTT

j_call: TRBJ2-4
v_call: TRBV5-1
clone_size: .
d_call: .
cdr3_aa: CASSLAIASQGNIQYF
cdr3_nt: TGCGCCAGCAGCTTGGCCATTGCTAGCCAGGGAAACATTCAGTACTTC

j_call: TRBJ1-5
v_call: TRBV5-1
clone_size: .
d_call: TRBD1
cdr3_aa: CASSLGPRQGGQPQHF
cdr3_nt: TGCGCCAGCAGCTTGGGTCCCCGACAGGGAGGCCAGCCCCAGCATTTT

j_call: TRBJ1-2
v_call: TRBV7-2
clone_size: .
d_call: TRBD1
cdr3_aa: CASSLPTGAHGYTF
cdr3_nt: TGTGCCAGCAGCCTCCCGACAGGGGCCCATGGCTACACCTTC

j_call: TRBJ1-3
v_call: TRBV18
clone_size: .
d_call: .
cdr3_aa: CASSPEREQLSGNTIYF
cdr3_nt: TGTGCCAGCTCACCAGAACGAGAACAACTCTCTGGAAACACCATATATTTT

j_call: TRBJ1-2
v_call: TRBV5-6
clone_size: .
d_call: TRBD1
cdr3_aa: CASSLGDGTGGVYGYTF
cdr3_nt: TGTGCCAGCAGCTTGGGGGACGGGACAGGGGGCGTGTATGGCTACACCTTC

j_call: TRBJ2-3
v_call: TRBV7-3
clone_size: .
d_call: .
cdr3_aa: CASSGHGGDTQYF
cdr3_nt: TGTGCCAGCAGCGGGCATGGGGGGGATACGCAGTATTTT

j_call: TRBJ1-2
v_call: TRBV10-3
clone_size: few
d_call: .
cdr3_aa: CAISRDLHGYTF
cdr3_nt: TGTGCCATCAGTCGGGACTTGCATGGCTACACCTTC

j_call: TRBJ2-3
v_call: TRBV7-2
clone_size: once
d_call: TRBD2
cdr3_aa: CASGRLAGGFSTDTQYF
cdr3_nt: TGTGCCAGCGGTAGACTAGCGGGGGGGTTTAGCACAGATACGCAGTATTTT

j_call: TRBJ2-2
v_call: TRBV7-8
clone_size: few
d_call: .
cdr3_aa: CASSLGGVAGELFF
cdr3_nt: TGTGCCAGCAGCTTAGGCGGGGTTGCCGGGGAGCTGTTTTTT

j_call: TRBJ1-2
v_call: TRBV19
clone_size: .
d_call: .
cdr3_aa: CASSADRDNYGYTF
cdr3_nt: TGTGCCAGTAGTGCGGACAGAGACAACTATGGCTACACCTTC

j_call: TRBJ2-5
v_call: TRBV7-3
clone_size: .
d_call: TRBD1
cdr3_aa: CASSQRGQGFETQYF
cdr3_nt: TGTGCCAGCAGCCAAAGGGGGCAGGGGTTCGAGACCCAGTACTTC

j_call: TRBJ1-3
v_call: TRBV11-2
clone_size: .
d_call: .
cdr3_aa: CASSLAGAQSGNTIYF
cdr3_nt: TGTGCCAGCAGCTTAGCCGGCGCCCAGAGTGGAAACACCATATATTTT

j_call: TRBJ1-2
v_call: TRBV6-5
clone_size: .
d_call: TRBD1
cdr3_aa: CASSLKGGGLGYGYTF
cdr3_nt: TGTGCCAGCAGTTTAAAAGGGGGCGGTTTGGGCTATGGCTACACCTTC

j_call: TRBJ1-2
v_call: TRBV2
clone_size: .
d_call: .
cdr3_aa: CASGGTYGYTF
cdr3_nt: TGTGCCAGCGGGGGCACCTATGGCTACACCTTC

j_call: TRBJ1-2
v_call: TRBV5-5
clone_size: .
d_call: .
cdr3_aa: CASSSVGNYGYTF
cdr3_nt: TGTGCCAGCAGCTCCGTCGGTAACTATGGCTACACCTTC

j_call: TRBJ2-3
v_call: TRBV5-1
clone_size: .
d_call: .
cdr3_aa: CASSSYKVVTDTQYF
cdr3_nt: TGCGCCAGCAGCTCGTACAAGGTGGTCACAGATACGCAGTATTTT

j_call: TRBJ2-1
v_call: TRBV19
clone_size: .
d_call: TRBD1
cdr3_aa: CASRKRGQGDNEQFF
cdr3_nt: TGTGCCAGTAGAAAAAGGGGACAGGGGGACAATGAGCAGTTCTTC

j_call: TRBJ2-5
v_call: TRBV12-5
clone_size: .
d_call: TRBD1
cdr3_aa: CASGLVPDGQGAPGETQYF
cdr3_nt: TGTGCTAGTGGTTTGGTACCCGACGGACAGGGGGCCCCGGGGGAGACCCAGTACTTC

j_call: TRBJ1-2
v_call: TRBV6-1
clone_size: .
d_call: .
cdr3_aa: CASSETRQNYGYTF
cdr3_nt: TGTGCCAGCAGTGAGACCAGACAGAACTATGGCTACACCTTC